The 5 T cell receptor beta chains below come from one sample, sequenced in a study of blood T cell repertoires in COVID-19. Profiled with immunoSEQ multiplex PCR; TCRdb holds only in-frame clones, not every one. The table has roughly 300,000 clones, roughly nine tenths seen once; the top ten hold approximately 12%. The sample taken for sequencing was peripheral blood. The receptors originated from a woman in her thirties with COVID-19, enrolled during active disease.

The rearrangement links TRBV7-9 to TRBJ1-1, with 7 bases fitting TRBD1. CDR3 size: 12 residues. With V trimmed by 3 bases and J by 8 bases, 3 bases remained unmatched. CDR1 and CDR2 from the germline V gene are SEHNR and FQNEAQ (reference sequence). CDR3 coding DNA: TGTGCCAGCAGCTTCGCACAGGGGGAAGCTTTCTTT. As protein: CASSFAQGEAFF.

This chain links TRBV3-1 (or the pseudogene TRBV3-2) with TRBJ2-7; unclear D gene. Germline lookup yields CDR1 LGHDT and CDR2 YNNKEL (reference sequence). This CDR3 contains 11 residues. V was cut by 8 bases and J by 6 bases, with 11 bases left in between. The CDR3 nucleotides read TGTGCCAGCGGCCCAACTTTCGAGCAGTACTTC. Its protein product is CASGPTFEQYF.

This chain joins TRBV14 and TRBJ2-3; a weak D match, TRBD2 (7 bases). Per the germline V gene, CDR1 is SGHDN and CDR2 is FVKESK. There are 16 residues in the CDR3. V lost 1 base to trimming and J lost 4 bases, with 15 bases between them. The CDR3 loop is CASSQARGALSDTQYF. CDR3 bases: TGTGCCAGCAGCCAAGCACGGGGGGCCCTGTCAGATACGCAGTATTTT.

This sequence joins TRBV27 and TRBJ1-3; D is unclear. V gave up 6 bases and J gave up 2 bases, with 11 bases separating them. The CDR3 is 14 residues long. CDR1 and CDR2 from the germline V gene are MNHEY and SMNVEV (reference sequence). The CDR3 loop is CASSLRGAGNTIYF. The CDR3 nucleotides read TGTGCCAGCAGCCTTCGGGGAGCTGGAAACACCATATATTTT.

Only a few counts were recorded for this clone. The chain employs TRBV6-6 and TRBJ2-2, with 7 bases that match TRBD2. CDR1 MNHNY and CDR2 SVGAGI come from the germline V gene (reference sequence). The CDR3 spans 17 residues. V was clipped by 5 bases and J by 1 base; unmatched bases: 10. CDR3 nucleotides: TGTGCCAGCAGTCCTGAACCTACTAGCGAGAACACCGGGGAGCTGTTTTTT. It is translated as CASSPEPTSENTGELFF.